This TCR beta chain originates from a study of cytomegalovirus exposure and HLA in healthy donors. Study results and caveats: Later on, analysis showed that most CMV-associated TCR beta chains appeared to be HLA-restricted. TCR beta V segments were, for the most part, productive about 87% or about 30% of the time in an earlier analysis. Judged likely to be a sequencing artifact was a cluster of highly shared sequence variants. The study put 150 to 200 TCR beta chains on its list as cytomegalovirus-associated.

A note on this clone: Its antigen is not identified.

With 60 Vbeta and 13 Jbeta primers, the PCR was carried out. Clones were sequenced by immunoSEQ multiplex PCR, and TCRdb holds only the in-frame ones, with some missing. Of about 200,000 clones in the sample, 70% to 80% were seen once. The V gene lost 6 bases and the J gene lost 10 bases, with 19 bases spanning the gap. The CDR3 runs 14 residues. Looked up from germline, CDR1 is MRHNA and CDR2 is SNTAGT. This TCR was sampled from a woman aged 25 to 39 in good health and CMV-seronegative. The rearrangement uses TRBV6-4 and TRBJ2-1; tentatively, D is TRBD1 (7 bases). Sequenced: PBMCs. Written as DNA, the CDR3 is TGTGCCAGCAGACCCCAGGGGGACGGGAGCGAGCAGTTCTTC. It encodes CASRPQGDGSEQFF.